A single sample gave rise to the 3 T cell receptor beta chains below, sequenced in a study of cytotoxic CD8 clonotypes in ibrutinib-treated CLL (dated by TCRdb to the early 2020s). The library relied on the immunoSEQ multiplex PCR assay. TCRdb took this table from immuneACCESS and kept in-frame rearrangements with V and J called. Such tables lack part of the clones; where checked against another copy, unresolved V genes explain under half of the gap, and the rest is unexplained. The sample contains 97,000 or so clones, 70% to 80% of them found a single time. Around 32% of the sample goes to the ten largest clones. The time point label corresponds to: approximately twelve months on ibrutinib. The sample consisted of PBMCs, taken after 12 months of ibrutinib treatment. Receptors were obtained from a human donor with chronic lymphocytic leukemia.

CDR3 DNA: TGTGCCAGCAGCCCCGGGACCCCCACCGGGGAGCTGTTTTTT. Encoded protein: CASSPGTPTGELFF. V and J are TRBV5-6 and TRBJ2-2, with D possibly being TRBD1 or TRBD2 (5 bases each). V dropped 4 bases and J dropped 4 bases, with 11 bases sitting between them. The CDR3 contains 14 residues. CDR1 SGHDT and CDR2 YYEEEE come from the germline V gene.

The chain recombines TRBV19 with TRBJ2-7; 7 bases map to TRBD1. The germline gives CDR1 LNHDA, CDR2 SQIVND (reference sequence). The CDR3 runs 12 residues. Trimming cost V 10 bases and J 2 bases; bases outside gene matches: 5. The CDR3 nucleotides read TGTGCCACCCGGGACAGTGCCTACGAGCAGTACTTC. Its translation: CATRDSAYEQYF.

In DNA, the CDR3 is TGTGCCAGTAGTATATCCAGAGACAGGTTCCAGCATTTT. Its protein product is CASSISRDRFQHF. The chain has TRBV19 and TRBJ1-5; a weak D match, TRBD1 (6 bases). CDR3 length equals 13 residues. The V end lost 2 bases, the J end lost 12 bases, and 14 bases lay between the germline ends. In germline, CDR1 is LNHDA, CDR2 SQIVND (reference sequence).